A selection of T cell receptor beta chains follows, all from one sample in a study of blood T cell repertoires in COVID-19. The repertoire was sequenced with immunoSEQ multiplex PCR; TCRdb's copy has only in-frame clones and lacks some. The sample consists of 200,000 to 300,000 clones, about 91% of them appearing once. The sequenced sample consisted of PBMCs or T cells enriched from blood (not recorded which). These receptors were taken from a woman in her thirties or forties with acute COVID-19. Both conserved end residues are part of each CDR3. Fields, in order: J gene, V gene, clone size, D gene, CDR3 protein, CDR3 DNA. A D gene is named only where the DNA matches it firmly. Clone size is stated in some rows and not others, as once, few, many or a class when expanded.

TRBJ2-3,TRBV10-1,-,-,CASRPRLGGDTQYF,TGCGCCAGCAGACCGAGACTAGGCGGTGATACGCAGTATTTT
TRBJ1-5,TRBV19,-,-,CASTSYYGSRDKDQPQHF,TGTGCCAGTACCTCCTACTACGGATCCCGGGACAAAGATCAGCCCCAGCATTTT
TRBJ1-1,TRBV7-2,-,-,CASSLSGPMNTEAFF,TGTGCCAGCAGCTTAAGCGGACCGATGAACACTGAAGCTTTCTTT
TRBJ1-1,TRBV12-3/TRBV12-4,-,-,CASSRGVNTEAFF,TGTGCCAGCAGTCGGGGGGTGAACACTGAAGCTTTCTTT
TRBJ1-2,TRBV7-9,-,-,CASSPGLGGAGGYTF,TGTGCCAGCAGCCCCGGTCTAGGGGGGGCTGGTGGCTACACCTTC
TRBJ1-5,TRBV7-9,-,TRBD1,CASSPDGQGYQPQHF,TGTGCCAGCAGCCCTGACGGACAGGGATATCAGCCCCAGCATTTT
TRBJ1-2,TRBV6-5,-,TRBD1,CASGGTGASLYGYTF,TGTGCCAGCGGAGGGACAGGGGCAAGTCTATATGGCTACACCTTC
TRBJ1-5,TRBV29-1,-,-,CSVLKGVGQPQHF,TGCAGCGTATTGAAGGGGGTCGGTCAGCCCCAGCATTTT
TRBJ1-4,TRBV12-3/TRBV12-4,-,-,CASSSTGGEKLFF,TGTGCCAGCAGCTCGACGGGGGGGGAAAAACTGTTTTTT
TRBJ2-1,TRBV19,-,TRBD2,CASSITGLAGGLYNEQFF,TGTGCCAGTAGTATAACTGGACTAGCGGGAGGGCTCTACAATGAGCAGTTCTTC
TRBJ1-2,TRBV5-4,-,-,CASSLESGQPYGYTF,TGTGCCAGCAGCTTGGAAAGCGGACAGCCATATGGCTACACCTTC
TRBJ1-2,TRBV6-5,-,-,CASSSLGRGDGYTF,TGTGCCAGCAGTTCCTTGGGCAGGGGAGATGGCTACACCTTC
TRBJ2-7,TRBV7-2,-,-,CASSSRAHYEQYF,TGTGCCAGCAGCTCCAGGGCTCACTACGAGCAGTACTTC
TRBJ1-2,TRBV30,few,TRBD1,CAWSAGQGMVNYGYTF,TGTGCCTGGAGTGCGGGACAGGGGATGGTGAACTATGGCTACACCTTC
TRBJ2-5,TRBV6-1,-,-,CASSGREPETQYF,TGTGCCAGCAGTGGCAGGGAACCAGAGACCCAGTACTTC
TRBJ1-1,TRBV29-1,-,-,CSVVKNEAFF,TGCAGCGTTGTAAAAAATGAAGCTTTCTTT
TRBJ1-6,TRBV18,few,-,CASSSTGSSYNSPLHF,TGTGCCAGCTCATCCACAGGGAGCTCCTATAATTCACCCCTCCACTTT